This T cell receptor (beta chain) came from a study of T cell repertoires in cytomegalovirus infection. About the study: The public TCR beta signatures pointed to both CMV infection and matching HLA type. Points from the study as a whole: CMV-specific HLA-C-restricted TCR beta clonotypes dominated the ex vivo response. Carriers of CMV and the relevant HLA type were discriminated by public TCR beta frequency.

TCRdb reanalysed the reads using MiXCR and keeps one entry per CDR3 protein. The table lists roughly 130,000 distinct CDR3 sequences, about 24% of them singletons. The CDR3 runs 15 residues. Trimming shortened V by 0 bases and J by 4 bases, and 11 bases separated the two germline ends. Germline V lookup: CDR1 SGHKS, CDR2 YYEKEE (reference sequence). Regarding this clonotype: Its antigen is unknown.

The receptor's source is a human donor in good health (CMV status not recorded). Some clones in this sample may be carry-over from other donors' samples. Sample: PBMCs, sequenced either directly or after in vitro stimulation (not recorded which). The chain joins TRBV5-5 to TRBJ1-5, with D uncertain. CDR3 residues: CASSLVGLGNQPQHF. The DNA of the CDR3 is TGTGCCAGCAGCTTGGTGGGGTTAGGAAATCAGCCCCAGCATTTT. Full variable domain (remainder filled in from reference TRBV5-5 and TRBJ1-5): DAGVTQSPTHLIKTRGQQVTLRCSPISGHKSVSWYQQVLGQGPQFIFQYYEKEERGRGNFPDRFSARQFPNYSSELNVNALLLGDSALYLCASSLVGLGNQPQHFGDGTRLSIL.